This T cell receptor (beta chain) was recovered during a study of radiotherapy plus CTLA-4 blockade in lung cancer. General observations from the study: Clones of tumor-derived TCRs expanded in blood after radiotherapy plus ipilimumab. The best predictor of response was reported to be early blood T cell clone dynamics, with interferon-beta.

Alongside CTLA-4 blockade with ipilimumab, patients with chemo-refractory metastatic non-small-cell lung cancer received focal radiation. Concerning this clone itself: The antigen is undetermined.

The ends lost 5 bases at V and 6 bases at J; junction bases unmatched: 10. CDR3 length: 15 residues. Germline CDR1 SGHTA, CDR2 FQGNSA. The assay was immunoSEQ multiplex PCR, and TCRdb's table has in-frame clones only and misses some. The sample has roughly 62,000 clones, approximately 75% seen once. Sample: peripheral blood, taken from a patient treated with radiotherapy plus ipilimumab. This clonotype was obtained from a human donor with non-small cell lung cancer who had a complete response to radiotherapy plus ipilimumab. The chain employs TRBV7-2 and TRBJ2-1, with 7 positions matching TRBD1. CDR3 nucleotides: TGTGCCAGCAGCCTCGACCGGGACAGCTTCAATGAGCAGTTCTTC. Amino acids: CASSLDRDSFNEQFF.